The sequence of this T cell receptor (beta chain) was determined in a study of T cells in Graves' hyperthyroidism and ophthalmopathy (dated by TCRdb to the late 2010s). Study-level background: Peripheral blood samples were taken at initial diagnosis, before any treatment was given. A discovery cohort of approximately 100 patients, 43 with Graves' ophthalmopathy and approximately 57 with stable Graves' hyperthyroidism, was used to find distinguishing TCR V-J signatures. Prospective prediction of ophthalmopathy was tested in an independent validation cohort consisting of some 19 hyperthyroidism patients and some 17 patients who later progressed to ophthalmopathy. The 75 to 100 discovery patients were divided at random into training and test sets in a 7:3 ratio. Thyroid tissue and blood T-cell repertoires from about six Graves' hyperthyroidism patients were also compared in the study. After sampling, hyperthyroidism patients received methimazole starting at 30 mg daily, and ophthalmopathy patients received high-dose intravenous methylprednisolone. TCR Vbeta CDR3 sequencing of approximately 140 peripheral blood samples (43 ophthalmopathy, about 80 hyperthyroidism and roughly 17 progressor patients) is reported in the paper.

From the germline V gene, CDR1 is KGHSH and CDR2 is LQKENI. The CDR3, cysteine through phenylalanine, is 14 amino acids long. This entry keeps only the CDR3 DNA: 42 bases, framed from base 1. Trimming at the junction amounts to 0 bases on V and 5 bases on J, and the germline ends lie 10 bases apart. TCR beta CDR3 regions were amplified from RNA transcripts. For the first round of RT-PCR on the TCR CDR3, the HTBI primer set was used together with the Qiagen OneStep RT-PCR kit. The libraries were constructed in a second round of multiplex PCR and then size-selected and purified. Sequencing of the libraries was done on an Illumina HiSeq2000 using paired-end 100 bp reads. The source study handled its data this way. SOAPnuke was used to process the raw data, removing reads that contained adapters or uncalled bases, had a mean Phred below 15, or lacked an exact match to the constant primer or identifier. High-quality paired reads were merged using COPE v1.2.5, and each unique nucleotide sequence was defined as a clonotype. MiTCR v1.1 was used to align clonotypes to the IMGT TRBV, TRBD and TRBJ reference segments. The analysis was restricted to V-J combinations with a frequency above 0.0001, which together covered 99% to 99.2% of the repertoires. A TCS score was defined as the ratio of F50 (clonal expansion) to E x V (chaos), with BLOSUM62-based TCRdist applied between CDR3 peptides within each V-J. Welch's t-statistics and random forest reduced roughly 530 V-J features to about 12, which were used in a naive Bayes classifier (R e1071). The public reads were run again by TCRdb, first through fastp at Q25 and then through MiXCR, and only productive beta chains were kept. Each record represents a unique CDR3 protein, reported with the most common genes and DNA among its rows. TCRdb's processing, not the study's, gives the V and J calls here. Counted in this sample were 200,000 to 250,000 distinct CDR3 sequences; roughly 17% of them appeared once. Roughly 50% of the sample comes from the top ten.

Study-wide findings and limitations: A 13 V-J signature model separated ophthalmopathy from stable hyperthyroidism, with 87.88% sensitivity and about 81% specificity in cross-validation and 80%/75% in testing. In validation, progression to ophthalmopathy was predicted by the model with roughly 71% sensitivity and roughly 76% specificity, a median of about 6.4 months before onset. Blood samples also contained most of the expanded thyroid clonotypes (frequency above 0.001), which suggests that blood repertoires may reflect thyroid immune responses. Sample size was not statistically predetermined, and investigators were not blinded to group allocation.

This clonotype was counted at least ten times. Its recognized antigen is unknown. No much larger clone is present one base from it, and per-base qualities are unavailable. Stable Graves' hyperthyroidism was defined as no progression to ophthalmopathy during 18 months of follow-up. Hyperthyroidism patients were newly diagnosed, with disease duration under 2 months, and aged 18 to 65 years. The study excluded patients with uncontrolled infections, other autoimmune diseases, pregnancy or lactation. Diagnoses were established on the basis of clinical symptoms, serum thyroxine and TRAb, thyroid ultrasound, and orbital computed tomography. PBMCs were separated from 7.5 to 10 ml of fresh peripheral blood using Ficoll-Paque density gradient centrifugation. Total RNA was extracted with Trizol reagent, and quality was checked on an Agilent 2100 Bioanalyzer.

This sequence uses TRBV18 and TRBJ2-5, with no confident D gene call. The clonotype comes from a woman between 50 and 59 years old with Graves' hyperthyroidism. Sequences were obtained from blood. This receptor carries the CDR3 CASSPPGGDETQYF. The nucleotide sequence reads TGTGCCAGCTCACCACCGGGCGGTGACGAGACCCAGTACTTC.